This TCR beta chain comes out of a study of blood T cells in healthy people across ages. Next came a second PCR, run for about 7 to 12 cycles, which used a sample-barcoded 5' primer along with a J-beta primer mix. Through a template-switch adaptor with 12 random nucleotides, each cDNA molecule received a tag. TCRdb analysed the 5' RACE reads with MiXCR anew, one entry per CDR3 protein. This table holds 800,000 or so distinct CDR3 sequences, 62% found once. The CDR3 contains 13 residues. Per the germline V gene, CDR1 is KGHSH and CDR2 is LQKENI. V lost 1 base and J lost 7, with 10 bases in between. V usage is TRBV18 and J usage is TRBJ1-2, with D possibly matching TRBD1 (6 bases). The TCR was taken from a man aged 25-40 years in good health. Material for sequencing was blood. CDR3 sequence reads: CASSPQDSGGYTF. The CDR3 DNA reads as TGTGCCAGCTCACCACAGGACAGTGGTGGCTACACCTTC.